This T cell receptor beta chain was sequenced for a study of blood T cells in healthy people across ages. V was pared by 7 bases and J by 0 bases, with 12 bases between. The CDR3 runs to 14 residues. Germline assignment: CDR1 SNHLY and CDR2 FYNNEI. Primed by a sample-barcoded 5' primer and a J-beta primer mix, a second PCR proceeded for 7 to 11 cycles. TCRdb re-derived calls from the 5' RACE reads in MiXCR, one entry per CDR3 protein. The sample has 1,500,000 or so distinct CDR3 sequences, roughly two fifths seen once. Specimen: blood. The chain recombines TRBV2 with TRBJ1-1; the D is unclear. This TCR came from a woman younger than 30 in good health. The CDR3 here is CASIPEPMNTEAFF. As DNA, the CDR3 is TGTGCCAGCATCCCTGAACCCATGAACACTGAAGCTTTCTTT. Looking up the rest from reference TRBV2 and TRBJ1-1 gives the full variable domain: EPEVTQTPSHQVTQMGQEVILRCVPISNHLYFYWYRQILGQKVEFLVSFYNNEISEKSEIFDDQFSVERPDGSNFTLKIRSTKLEDSAMYFCASIPEPMNTEAFFGQGTRLTVV.